The entry below gives a single TCR beta chain sequence along with its context. Its antigen is not known. The length of the CDR3 is 13 residues. The V gene lost 4 bases and the J gene lost 4 bases, with 10 bases spanning the gap. The germline V gene encodes CDR1 ENHRY and CDR2 SYGVKD. These data are taken from a study of shared clonotypes between healthy human individuals. TCRdb keeps only in-frame clones here, not all; method: immunoSEQ multiplex PCR. The data hold about 550,000 clones, with about 95% observed a single time. As defined, naive CD8 cells were CD45RO-negative and positively selected for CCR7, with terminally differentiated effector memory CD45RA+ cells excluded. Study-level findings and limits: Naive subsets, compared against memory subsets, generally had larger estimated richness values.

The receptor's source is a woman aged 25-40 years in good health. The chain links TRBV10-3 to TRBJ2-5, with D hard to call. Sequenced sample: naive CD8+ T cells sorted from blood. For the CDR3, the DNA is TGTGCCATCAGTGTGGTGTCCGGAGAGACCCAGTACTTC. It translates to CAISVVSGETQYF.